This entry describes one T cell receptor delta chain. This clone came up many times. It lacks a known antigen. One end of the junction varies from germline; a read error may be responsible. The library was prepared using multiplex PCR. The instrument was an Illumina MiSeq. Both TCR gamma (TRG) and TCR delta (TRD) chains were sequenced from each sorted gammadelta T cell sample. Under the source paper's analysis protocol: Clonotype tree plots, accumulated frequency of the top 20 clonotypes, diversity index (DI) and D75 metrics were included in the repertoire analyses. Clones were re-identified by TCRdb from the public reads with CATT, and rows with the same DNA were merged. V and J calls and clone size were set by TCRdb, not the authors. The sample table contains around 89,000 delta-chain clones; only one count was recorded for about 1.5% of them. The ten largest clones represent around 8.1% of the sample.

CDR1 and CDR2 were assigned from the germline V gene as GEAIGNYY and EKD. Reading from cysteine to phenylalanine, the CDR3 counts 14 amino acids. The retained sequence is limited to the CDR3, 42 bases, with the frame set at the first base. These data belong to a study of γδ T cells in repeated Plasmodium falciparum infection (dated by TCRdb to the early 2020s). For the study in its entirety: In the natural-infection arm, Malian children exposed to intense seasonal malaria transmission were enrolled and compared against age and gender matched Australian children. Four controlled human malaria infections were administered to about five malaria-naive U.S. adults over around 640 days by bites from P. falciparum NF54-infected Anopheles stephensi mosquitoes. Samples from controlled-infection subjects were taken at baseline, right before selected infections, and 21 days after each infection. The gammadelta TCR repertoires from Mali were analysed in two ways: cross-sectionally during periods with no transmission, and longitudinally across episodes of acute febrile malaria. In the study, the shaping of the human gammadelta T cell repertoire by repeated Plasmodium falciparum infection was examined using natural infection in Mali and controlled human malaria infection.

Vgamma9/Vdelta2+ and Vdelta2-negative gammadelta T cell populations were flow-sorted from peripheral blood mononuclear cells for bulk TCR repertoire analysis. The study at large found these results: Vgamma9/Vdelta2+ TCR repertoires showed a highly stable polyclonal repertoire over time and infection, with many inter-individual overlapping TCRgamma sequences. Waves of new clonotype selection in Vdelta2-negative, largely Vdelta1+, gammadelta TCR repertoires appeared to be driven by repeated controlled infections. Analysis of inter-individual variability in gammadelta T cell responses was limited by the small size of the controlled-infection cohort. Vdelta2-negative gammadelta TCR repertoires from Malian children appeared more clonally expanded, less diverse and less shared than those of Australian children. The Malian cohort was drawn from a small rural village made up mostly of one ethnic group, which limits generalizability.

Sequenced input: gamma-delta T cells from blood. The chain links TRDV2 with TRDJ1, with 7 bases in between that match TRDD3. This TCR came from a pool of human donors (malaria-infected and uninfected, not separated). The CDR3 in this case is CACDLGGDVDELIF. The base sequence is TGTGCCTGTGACCTGGGGGGGGATGTCGATGAACTCATCTTT.